The rows below give T cell receptor beta chains drawn from one sample of a study of immune cell composition in non-small cell lung cancer. The data were produced by immunoSEQ multiplex PCR, yet TCRdb's version contains in-frame clones alone and is incomplete. The sample holds 15,000 to 20,000 clones, about three quarters seen once. These same records also appear under a second study, on CD4 T cells in lung cancer.

The sequenced sample consisted of non-adjacent lung tissue. The receptors were gathered from a human donor with non-small cell lung cancer. Both conserved end residues are part of each CDR3. A D gene is named only where the DNA matches it firmly.

CASSLVGRGDNTQYF TGTGCCAGCAGCTTAGTTGGTCGCGGGGACAATACGCAGTATTTT TRBJ2-3 NA TRBV11-2
CASSLGASVQETQYF TGTGCCAGCAGCCTAGGGGCTAGCGTCCAAGAGACCCAGTACTTC TRBJ2-5 NA TRBV4-2
CAISERGRGMETQYF TGTGCCATCAGTGAGAGGGGTAGAGGGATGGAGACCCAGTACTTC TRBJ2-5 NA TRBV10-3
CASSQQGGDGYTF TGTGCCAGCAGTCAACAGGGGGGCGATGGCTACACCTTC TRBJ1-2 TRBD1 TRBV6-1
CASSVGLAALSSYNEQFF TGCGCCAGCAGCGTCGGACTAGCGGCTTTAAGCTCCTACAATGAGCAGTTCTTC TRBJ2-1 TRBD2 TRBV5-1
CASSRSGGALDTQYF TGTGCCAGCAGCCGTAGCGGGGGGGCCCTAGATACGCAGTATTTT TRBJ2-3 TRBD2 TRBV7-2
CASSAYGGVRTDTQYF TGTGCCAGCAGTGCCTACGGGGGCGTGAGAACAGATACGCAGTATTTT TRBJ2-3 NA TRBV6-6
CASTLIESEQFF TGTGCCAGCACATTGATCGAGAGTGAGCAGTTCTTC TRBJ2-1 NA TRBV10-3
CASGRGTGTVNTEAFF TGTGCCAGCGGACGAGGTACCGGGACAGTGAACACTGAAGCTTTCTTT TRBJ1-1 TRBD1 TRBV18
CATRTGQATNEKLFF TGTGCCACCCGGACAGGGCAGGCAACTAATGAAAAACTGTTTTTT TRBJ1-4 TRBD1 TRBV5-4